These 32 T cell receptor beta chains came from one sample sequenced in a study of CD8+ T cells in alopecia areata. Sequencing templates came from extracted RNA that was reverse transcribed into cDNA. The method was immunoSEQ multiplex PCR; TCRdb's version includes in-frame clones alone and lacks a portion of them. Observed in the sample are 200,000 to 300,000 clones, none of them singletons. Sorting used CD4, CD8alpha, NKG2D, NKG2ACE and other markers on pooled cutaneous lymph node cells. Sequencing was done on a sample of CD4+ T cells sorted from a lymph node. Receptors were obtained from a C3H/HeJ mouse with alopecia areata. Mice of this strain are of MHC haplotype H2-k.

On this clone: The listed genes are named as in mouse. With the read ending 4 residues before the CDR3 end, the germline J gene is used to fill in that end. Within the sample, other DNA sequences also encode this same CDR3. This chain uses TRBV19 with TRBJ2-3; 8 bases match TRBD2. In germline, CDR1 is FNHDT, CDR2 SITEND (reference sequence). Losses at the gene ends were 1 base for V and 0 bases for J; bases not matched to a gene: 4. CDR3 length equals 16 residues. CDR3 residues: CASSILGGTSAETLYF. The part of the CDR3 DNA that was read is TGTGCCAGCAGTATACTGGGGGGCACTAGTGCAGAA.

At least ten counts were recorded for this clone. Germline and genes here are mouse. The read ends 4 residues shy of where the CDR3 ends; the end is completed using the germline J gene. The chain uses TRBV17 and TRBJ2-3; 7 positions agree with TRBD1. The V segment lost 5 bases and the J segment 0 bases; nucleotides outside the gene matches: 5. CDR1 MNHDT and CDR2 YYDKIL come from the germline V gene. This CDR3 spans 15 amino acids. This CDR3 is CASSLDRSSAETLYF. CDR3 DNA (partial): TGTGCTAGCAGTCTGGACAGGTCGAGTGCAGAA.

Details on this clone: Mouse gene names and germline throughout. The CDR3 end is not reached by the read, which stops 3 residues before it; the germline J gene fills it in. The rearrangement uses TRBV13-2 and TRBJ1-6, with 8 bases matching TRBD1. TRBJ1-6 is an ORF, and what it does is uncertain. The V gene end was trimmed by 3 bases and the J gene end by 0 bases; junction bases not matched to a gene: 5. Germline assignment: CDR1 NNHNN and CDR2 SYGAGS (reference sequence). This CDR3 is 17 amino acids long. CDR3 in amino acids: CASGGPGGYSYNSPLYF. Partial CDR3 DNA: TGTGCCAGCGGTGGGCCAGGGGGCTATTCCTATAATTCGCCC.

This clone was seen only a few times. The germline and genes are mouse ones. The observed sequence ends 4 residues before the CDR3 terminus, with the missing tail filled in from the germline J gene. The chain is built from TRBV13-1 and TRBJ1-1; no clear D gene. Germline-derived CDR1 and CDR2 are NSHNY and SYGAGN. The CDR3 consists of 11 residues. Incomplete CDR3 DNA: TGTGCCAGCACGGCGGCTGGA. Its translation: CASTAAG. The entire CDR3 protein reads CASTAAGEVFF.

The sample holds many counts of this clone. Genes and germline come from the mouse. The read stops 4 residues short of the end of the CDR3; the missing end is completed from the germline J gene. V and J are TRBV17 and TRBJ2-3; possible D gene TRBD2, 6 bases. Germline-derived CDR1 and CDR2 are MNHDT and YYDKIL. The CDR3 covers 16 residues. V was pared by 1 base and J by 0 bases, with 11 bases between. Partial CDR3 DNA: TGTGCTAGCAGTAGAGCTGGGGCCTCTAGTGCAGAA. Protein: CASSRAGASSAE. The entire CDR3 sequence reads CASSRAGASSAETLYF.

Concerning this clone itself: Mouse gene names apply. The read comes to an end 4 residues before the CDR3 does, leaving the germline J gene to fill in the end. The same CDR3 can be traced to other DNA sequences in this sample. The rearrangement uses TRBV19 and TRBJ1-1; a weak D match, TRBD1 (6 bases). V dropped 5 bases and J dropped 1 base, with 9 bases sitting between them. This CDR3 has 13 residues. Germline V gene lookup returns CDR1 FNHDT and CDR2 SITEND (reference sequence). This chain's CDR3 is CASSPRGNTEVFF. The sequenced CDR3 bases are TGTGCCAGCAGCCCCAGGGGAAACACA. The whole variable domain, filled in from reference TRBV19 and TRBJ1-1, reads GGIITQTPKFLIGQEGQKLTLKCQQNFNHDTMYWYRQDSGKGLRLIYYSITENDLQKGDLSEGYDASREKKSSFSLTVTSAQKNEMAVFLCASSPRGNTEVFFGKGTRLTVV.

Details on this clone: The gene names here belong to mouse. Read sequence stops 4 residues before the CDR3 end, and the germline J gene provides the missing end. This rearrangement joins TRBV19 to TRBJ2-5, with D possibly TRBD2 on 6 matching bases. This CDR3 contains 14 residues. Germline CDR1 and CDR2: FNHDT and SITEND (reference sequence). The DNA read from the CDR3 is TGTGCCAGCAGTATCCGCTGGGGTCCAGAC. It codes for CASSIRWGPD. The CDR3 as a whole reads CASSIRWGPDTQYF.

This clone appeared a few times. Germline and genes: mouse. The DNA ends 4 residues before the CDR3 does, and the rest of the CDR3 is filled in from the germline J gene. The same CDR3 can be traced to other DNA sequences in this sample. This rearrangement joins TRBV5 to TRBJ2-2; TRBD2 matches at 9 bases. This CDR3 region has 16 residues. J was trimmed by 2 bases and V by 2 bases; bases with no gene match: 3. The V gene's germline CDR1 is LGHNA and CDR2 YNLKQL (reference sequence). The covered CDR3 bases are TGTGCCAGCAGCCAATCCGGGACTGGGAACACCGGG. Protein sequence: CASSQSGTGNTG. In full, the CDR3 is CASSQSGTGNTGQLYF.

To note about this clone: Mouse gene names and germline throughout. The read ends 4 residues shy of where the CDR3 ends; the end is completed using the germline J gene. The chain uses TRBV1 and TRBJ2-5; perhaps TRBD1 as D (5 bases). The CDR3 has 15 residues. The germline V gene encodes CDR1 NSQYPW and CDR2 LRSPGD (reference sequence). The CDR3 bases that were read are TGCACCTGCAGTGCAGATATCAGGGTAGGAGAC. As protein: CTCSADIRVGD. The CDR3 in its entirety is CTCSADIRVGDTQYF.

This clone was observed a handful of times. Here the gene names and germline are mouse. Read coverage stops 4 residues before the CDR3 terminus; the germline J gene supplies the remainder. The same CDR3 is also encoded by other DNA sequences in this sample. V is TRBV13-1 and J is TRBJ1-2, with 7 bases that match TRBD1. J was trimmed by 1 base and V by 7 bases; bases with no gene match: 1. Germline CDR1 reads NSHNY; CDR2 reads SYGAGN. The CDR3 is made up of 12 amino acids. CDR3 residues: CASRDRNSDYTF. The DNA read from the CDR3 is TGTGCCAGCCGGGACAGAAACTCC.

A few counts support this clone. Germline and genes: mouse. The sequenced part of the CDR3 DNA is TGTGCCAGCGGTGATGAGACAGATGCAGAA. Translation gives CASGDETDAE. The whole CDR3 protein reads CASGDETDAETLYF. The chain links TRBV13-2 to TRBJ2-3, with D possibly matching TRBD1 (5 bases). The missing CDR3 end, 4 residues past where the read stops, is filled in from the germline J gene. CDR1 is NNHNN and CDR2 is SYGAGS in the germline V gene (reference sequence). The ends were cut back, 0 bases at V and 2 bases at J, with 7 bases in the middle. CDR3 size: 14 residues.

As to this clone: Any gene name here is a mouse gene name. The read ends 3 residues shy of where the CDR3 ends; the end is completed using the germline J gene. The rearrangement joins TRBV5 to TRBJ1-6; TRBD1 matches 8 bases. TRBJ1-6 qualifies as an ORF whose function is uncertain. The ends lost 4 bases at V and 7 bases at J; junction bases unmatched: 6. CDR3 length: 15 residues. The germline V gene has CDR1 LGHNA and CDR2 YNLKQL (reference sequence). CDR3 amino acids: CASSPQGAGNSPLYF. The covered CDR3 bases are TGTGCCAGCAGCCCGCAGGGGGCAGGGAATTCGCCC.

This clone was seen only a few times. Germline and genes here are mouse. The read terminates 4 residues before the CDR3 end, so the remaining end is supplied by the germline J gene. The rearrangement links TRBV12-1 to TRBJ1-2, with 7 bases matching TRBD1. The CDR3 totals 13 residues. Germline CDR1 is SGHSN and CDR2 is HYEKVE. Incomplete CDR3 DNA: TGTGCCAGCTCTCCCAACAGGGGACCC. Encoded protein: CASSPNRGP. The full-length CDR3 reads as CASSPNRGPDYTF.

This clone has more than one count but fewer than ten. The gene names here belong to mouse. The DNA ends 4 residues before the CDR3 does, and the rest of the CDR3 is filled in from the germline J gene. The sample carries other DNA sequences with the same CDR3. V and J are TRBV19 and TRBJ2-5; 8 positions agree with TRBD2. The V gene's germline CDR1 is FNHDT and CDR2 SITEND (reference sequence). V lost 2 bases and J lost 0; bases outside the gene matches: 2. This CDR3 has 15 residues. The covered CDR3 bases are TGTGCCAGCAGTATTGGGGGGGTTAACCAAGAC. This codes for CASSIGGVNQD. The whole CDR3 is CASSIGGVNQDTQYF. The complete variable domain, with remaining parts taken from reference TRBV19 and TRBJ2-5, reads GGIITQTPKFLIGQEGQKLTLKCQQNFNHDTMYWYRQDSGKGLRLIYYSITENDLQKGDLSEGYDASREKKSSFSLTVTSAQKNEMAVFLCASSIGGVNQDTQYFGPGTRLLVL.

In its sample, this clone was seen a few times. The gene symbols are mouse symbols. Read coverage stops 4 residues before the CDR3 terminus; the germline J gene supplies the remainder. This sequence joins TRBV5 and TRBJ2-7; possibly TRBD1 for D (5 bases). Germline CDR1 LGHNA, CDR2 YNLKQL (reference sequence). Trimming cost V 0 bases and J 0 bases, with 6 bases left between them. The CDR3 sequence is 14 residues long. This CDR3 reads CASSQDRASYEQYF. The part of the CDR3 DNA that was read is TGTGCCAGCAGCCAAGACAGGGCCTCCTAT.

The sample holds a few counts of this clone. These gene names are mouse names. The read finishes 4 residues shy of the CDR3 end, and the germline J gene is used to complete it. This sequence joins TRBV13-1 and TRBJ2-2; 8 bases map to TRBD1. The CDR3 sequence is 15 residues long. The V and J ends lost 3 bases and 3 bases, in that order; junction bases with no gene match: 4. CDR1 and CDR2 (germline): NSHNY, SYGAGN. The part of the CDR3 DNA that was read is TGTGCCAGCAGTGGGACAGGGTGGGACACCGGG. Amino acid sequence: CASSGTGWDTG. The full CDR3 reads CASSGTGWDTGQLYF.

This clone was counted between two and nine times. Here the gene names and germline are mouse. The DNA read from the CDR3 is TGTGCCAGCAGTGATGGTTGGGGGAACTCC. Encoded protein: CASSDGWGNS. The full CDR3 is CASSDGWGNSDYTF. This chain links TRBV13-1 with TRBJ1-2; a possible D gene is TRBD1 (5 bases). The read stops 4 residues short of the end of the CDR3; the missing end is completed from the germline J gene. V was pared by 0 bases and J by 2 bases, with 8 bases between. Per germline, CDR1 NSHNY and CDR2 SYGAGN. CDR3 length: 14 residues.

On this clone itself: The genes and germline here are from mouse. The read ends 4 residues early relative to the CDR3; the germline J gene fills the gap. The chain employs TRBV5 and TRBJ1-1; 10 bases match TRBD1. The V segment lost 1 base and the J segment 3 bases; nucleotides outside the gene matches: 5. This CDR3 is built from 16 residues. CDR1 and CDR2 (germline): LGHNA, YNLKQL (reference sequence). The chain's CDR3 is CASSQGGQGRDTEVFF. CDR3 DNA (partial): TGTGCCAGCAGCCAAGGGGGACAGGGGAGGGACACA.

Regarding this clone: Gene names are mouse gene names. The read finishes 4 residues shy of the CDR3 end, and the germline J gene is used to complete it. This chain connects TRBV13-1 to TRBJ2-3, with TRBD1 identical over 8 bases. The junction had 3 bases not matched to a gene; V was cut back by 3 bases and J by 0 bases. Germline V gene sequence: CDR1 NSHNY, CDR2 SYGAGN. The CDR3 loop spans 15 amino acids. The CDR3 is CASSVDRASAETLYF. Partial CDR3 DNA: TGTGCCAGCAGTGTGGACAGGGCTAGTGCAGAA.

This clone occurred a few times. Each gene name is a mouse one. The CDR3 is cut off 4 residues early in the read; its end comes from the germline J gene. The rearrangement uses TRBV13-1 and TRBJ2-2; 7 bases agree with TRBD1. V lost 4 bases and J lost 4; bases outside the gene matches: 7. Germline CDR1 is NSHNY and CDR2 is SYGAGN. The CDR3 is 15 residues long. CDR3 DNA, as far as it was read: TGTGCCAGCAGTTCACAGGGGTTGGGCACCGGG. Translated: CASSSQGLGTG. The entire CDR3 protein is CASSSQGLGTGQLYF.

The sample holds a few counts of this clone. Gene names and germline match the mouse. The read finishes 4 residues shy of the CDR3 end, and the germline J gene is used to complete it. Other nucleotide sequences in the sample specify the same CDR3. The V gene is TRBV13-2, the J gene TRBJ1-2, with 10 bases aligning to TRBD1. Germline loops: CDR1 NNHNN, CDR2 SYGAGS (reference sequence). The CDR3 has 15 amino acids. V dropped 5 bases and J dropped 2; count of bases not matched to a gene: 6. CDR3 DNA, as far as it was read: TGTGCCAGCGGGGACCCGGGACAGGGGAACTCC. Translating it yields CASGDPGQGNS. The full CDR3 is CASGDPGQGNSDYTF.

This clone has a handful of counts. Any gene name here is a mouse gene name. The read comes to an end 4 residues before the CDR3 does, leaving the germline J gene to fill in the end. This same CDR3 is encoded by further DNA sequences in the sample. The chain is built from TRBV13-1 and TRBJ2-7; 10 bases agree with TRBD2. The CDR3 covers 14 residues. CDR1 and CDR2 from the germline V gene are NSHNY and SYGAGN. Partial CDR3 DNA: TGTGCCAGCAGTGATGCTGGGGGGGCTTAT. It is translated as CASSDAGGAY. The full CDR3 is CASSDAGGAYEQYF.

As regards this clone: Germline and genes: mouse. The part of the CDR3 DNA that was read is TGCACCTGCAGTGCAGGGACAAGGGCTAGTGCAGAA. Its protein is CTCSAGTRASAE. The CDR3 in its entirety is CTCSAGTRASAETLYF. This chain links TRBV1 with TRBJ2-3; TRBD1 is a possible D gene (5 bases). The CDR3 end is not reached by the read, which stops 4 residues before it; the germline J gene fills it in. The CDR3 has 16 amino acids. Deletions cut 1 base from V and 0 bases from J, with 11 bases between. Germline CDR1 NSQYPW, CDR2 LRSPGD (reference sequence).

To note about this clone: Mouse names are used for the genes. The read falls 4 residues short of the CDR3 end, and the missing part is taken from the germline J gene. The chain links TRBV13-2 to TRBJ2-5; 10 bases are shared with TRBD2. The CDR3 loop spans 14 amino acids. The germline V gene has CDR1 NNHNN and CDR2 SYGAGS (reference sequence). This CDR3 is CASGGWGGADTQYF. The sequenced part of the CDR3 DNA is TGTGCCAGCGGTGGCTGGGGGGGCGCTGAC.

In this sample, this clone turned up a few times. Mouse germline and gene names are used. The read terminates 4 residues ahead of where the CDR3 ends, so the germline J gene completes it. This chain links TRBV1 with TRBJ2-3, with D hard to call. CDR1 and CDR2 (germline): NSQYPW, LRSPGD (reference sequence). The CDR3 extends over 13 amino acids. Trimming pared 1 base from V and 3 bases from J, leaving 5 bases between. The CDR3 here is CTCSAARAETLYF. The sequenced part of the CDR3 DNA is TGCACCTGCAGTGCAGCAAGGGCAGAA.

This clone has just a few counts. Gene and germline names: mouse. The CDR3 extends 4 residues past the end of the read, so its final part is completed from the germline J gene. The chain links TRBV13-3 to TRBJ2-1; D gene ambiguous. Germline V gene lookup returns CDR1 NNHDY and CDR2 SYVADS. V gave up 2 bases and J gave up 0 bases, with 6 bases separating them. This CDR3 has 14 residues. The CDR3 DNA, read in part, is TGTGCCAGCAGTGACCACTATAACTATGCT. Protein product: CASSDHYNYA. The whole CDR3 protein is CASSDHYNYAEQFF.

This clone was observed a handful of times. Gene names refer to mouse genes. This specimen includes other DNA sequences encoding the same CDR3. Partial CDR3 DNA: TGTGCCAGCAGTCCCGGACAGGGAGCAAACTCC. This codes for CASSPGQGANS. The entire CDR3 reads CASSPGQGANSDYTF. This sequence joins TRBV19 and TRBJ1-2; 8 bases line up with TRBD1. Coverage ceases 4 residues before the CDR3 finishes, and the germline J gene fills in the end. V trimming: 4 bases; J trimming: 0 bases; junction bases outside the gene matches: 5. Germline values: CDR1 FNHDT, CDR2 SITEND (reference sequence). CDR3 length equals 15 residues.

This clone was detected only a few times. Gene and germline names: mouse. Read sequence stops 4 residues before the CDR3 end, and the germline J gene provides the missing end. The chain links TRBV29 to TRBJ2-1; D gene uncertain. This CDR3 comprises 12 residues. CDR1 is MSHET, CDR2 SYDVDS, per germline. The CDR3 spells CASSFRGAEQFF. The part of the CDR3 DNA that was read is TGTGCTAGCAGTTTCCGTGGGGCT.

About this clone itself: Gene names follow the mouse nomenclature. The CDR3 end is not reached by the read, which stops 4 residues before it; the germline J gene fills it in. This chain connects TRBV1 to TRBJ2-4, with a possible D match to TRBD1 (6 bases). Trimming removed 0 bases from V and 2 bases from J, with 9 bases in between. Per the germline V gene, CDR1 is NSQYPW and CDR2 is LRSPGD (reference sequence). This CDR3 has 15 amino acids. Incomplete CDR3 DNA: TGCACCTGCAGTGCAGATTGGACAGTTCAAAAC. Translated, it gives CTCSADWTVQN. The full CDR3 reads CTCSADWTVQNTLYF.

Regarding this clone: Gene names and germline match the mouse. Read coverage stops 4 residues before the CDR3 terminus; the germline J gene supplies the remainder. The rearrangement uses TRBV13-2 and TRBJ1-1; a weak D match, TRBD1 (6 bases). The CDR3 is 12 residues long. V dropped 6 bases and J dropped 1 base, with 7 bases sitting between them. CDR1 is NNHNN, CDR2 SYGAGS, per germline (reference sequence). The CDR3 DNA, read in part, is TGTGCCAGCGAGGACAGAAACACA. It encodes CASEDRNT. The complete CDR3 reads CASEDRNTEVFF.

Comments on this clone: Genes and germline are mouse. The read ends 3 residues shy of where the CDR3 ends; the end is completed using the germline J gene. This chain joins TRBV13-2 and TRBJ1-6; D may be TRBD1 (6 bases). TRBJ1-6 qualifies as an ORF whose function is uncertain. Germline CDR1 reads NNHNN; CDR2 reads SYGAGS (reference sequence). This CDR3 is built from 15 residues. The V end was cut by 4 bases, the J end by 0 bases, with 8 bases between. CDR3 region: CASGLQGSYNSPLYF. The DNA read from the CDR3 is TGTGCCAGCGGTCTACAGGGTTCCTATAATTCGCCC.

Details on this clone: The germline and genes are mouse ones. From the germline J gene comes the end of the CDR3, since the read stops 4 residues before it. This specimen includes other DNA sequences encoding the same CDR3. The V call is TRBV1, the J call TRBJ2-7, with 11 bases lining up with TRBD1. The CDR3 covers 14 residues. CDR1 is NSQYPW and CDR2 is LRSPGD in the germline V gene (reference sequence). CDR3 DNA, as far as it was read: TGCACCTGCAGTGCCGGACAGGGGGCGGAT. Protein: CTCSAGQGAD. The CDR3 reads in full as CTCSAGQGADEQYF.